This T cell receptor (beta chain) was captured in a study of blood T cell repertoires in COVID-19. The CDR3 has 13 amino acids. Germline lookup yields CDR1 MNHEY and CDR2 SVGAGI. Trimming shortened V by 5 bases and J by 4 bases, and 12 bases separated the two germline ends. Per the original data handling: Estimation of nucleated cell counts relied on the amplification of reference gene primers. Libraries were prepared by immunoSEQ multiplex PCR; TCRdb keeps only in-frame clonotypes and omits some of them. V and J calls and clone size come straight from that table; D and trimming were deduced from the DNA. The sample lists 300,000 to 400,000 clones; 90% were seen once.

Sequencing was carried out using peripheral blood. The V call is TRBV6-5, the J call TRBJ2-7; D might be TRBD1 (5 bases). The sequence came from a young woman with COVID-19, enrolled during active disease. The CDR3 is CASSRHRGYEQYF. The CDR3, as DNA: TGTGCCAGCAGTCGACATAGGGGTTACGAGCAGTACTTC.